The rows below give T cell receptor beta chains drawn from one sample of a study of T cells expressing NK-cell markers. TCRdb reprocessed the 5' RACE reads, with one entry per CDR3 protein and no DNA. Here the sample table reports 350,000 to 500,000 distinct CDR3 sequences. Material: blood T cells: a sorted CD56 or NKG2C T cell subset, CD4+ or CD8+ T cells, or bulk PBMC T cells (not recorded which). All receptors derive from a woman between 18 and 75 years old in good health. Each CDR3 is given with its conserved first and last residue. Each record gives: V gene, J gene, CDR3 protein.

TRBV29-1,TRBJ2-1,CSAIAGQYNEQFF
TRBV5-1,TRBJ1-5,CASSLAGRFNQPQHF
TRBV10-3,TRBJ2-2,CAISESPSGRAGTGELFF
TRBV7-9,TRBJ2-1,CASSLAASGGREQFF
TRBV27,TRBJ1-1,CASSLGLGSTEAFF
TRBV12-3/TRBV12-4,TRBJ2-2,CASSFAVGLAGELFF
TRBV7-9,TRBJ1-6,CASSRTGPSPLHF
TRBV10-3,TRBJ1-1,CAISESPTAGWDTEAFF
TRBV24-1,TRBJ2-1,CATSATGSYNEQFF
TRBV3-1,TRBJ2-7,CASIGQGAGEQYF
TRBV7-2,TRBJ2-6,CASSLTGASSGANVLTF
TRBV20-1,TRBJ1-5,CSARVQKGSNQPQHF
TRBV2,TRBJ1-6,CASSDDRGLSPLHF
TRBV29-1,TRBJ2-1,CSVDGSGKVDNEQFF
TRBV5-1,TRBJ1-2,CASSYPSWDGYTF
TRBV27,TRBJ2-3,CASSLNYPGTLADTQYF
TRBV14,TRBJ1-6,CASSPQGFGNSPLHF
TRBV27,TRBJ2-5,CASSLSGQGLETQYF
TRBV3-1,TRBJ1-5,CASSPPRDRGSSDQPQHF
TRBV6-1,TRBJ1-5,CASSRNWDADSNQPQHF
TRBV5-4,TRBJ1-2,CASSVDGYGYTF
TRBV4-3,TRBJ2-1,CASSQVALSGNEQFF
TRBV19,TRBJ2-5,CASSIGFQETQYF
TRBV14,TRBJ1-1,CASSPPWVGTEAFF
TRBV6-2/TRBV6-3,TRBJ1-1,CAVGGNTEAFF
TRBV5-1,TRBJ2-3,CASSLGGSGDTQYF
TRBV4-2,TRBJ2-5,CASSQDDGFQETQYF
TRBV4-2,TRBJ2-3,CASSQGQGISTDTQYF
TRBV14,TRBJ1-5,CASSQDRNQPQHF
TRBV5-1,TRBJ2-1,CASKTSGGPYNEQFF
TRBV29-1,TRBJ2-3,CSVVAMAGRTDTQYF